What follows are 29 T cell receptor beta chains derived from one specimen sequenced in a study of blood T cells in healthy people across ages. Alongside a J-beta primer mix, a sample-barcoded 5' primer served in a second PCR lasting about 7 to 11 cycles. TCRdb re-analysed the 5' RACE reads in MiXCR, keeping a single row per CDR3 protein. Seen here are 1,800,000 or so distinct CDR3 sequences, around 42% observed once, and the top ten hold 23%. The specimen sequenced was blood. Receptors originate from a human donor in good health.

The chain links TRBV6-6 to TRBJ2-3; unclear D gene. Germline V gives CDR1 MNHNY, CDR2 SVGAGI (reference sequence). The CDR3 totals 15 residues. V gave up 8 bases and J gave up 1 base, with 16 bases separating them. The CDR3 DNA reads TGTGCCAGCGGAGAACGTCGTCGTGGCACAGATACGCAGTATTTT. Its translation: CASGERRRGTDTQYF.

The chain has TRBV27 and TRBJ2-3, with a possible D match to TRBD2 (5 bases). V lost 4 bases and J lost 4, with 18 bases in between. CDR3 length: 16 residues. Germline-derived CDR1 and CDR2 are MNHEY and SMNVEV (reference sequence). The CDR3 bases are TGTGCCAGCAGTTCTGCGTTGGGAGTGCTTTCAGATACGCAGTATTTT. Protein sequence: CASSSALGVLSDTQYF.

This chain uses TRBV6-5 with TRBJ1-4, with D perhaps TRBD1 (6 bases). The V end was cut by 2 bases, the J end by 14 bases, with 9 bases between. This CDR3 is built from 11 residues. Germline V gene data show CDR1 as MNHEY and CDR2 as SVGAGI. CDR3 protein: CASSYGTKLFF. The CDR3 DNA follows: TGTGCCAGCAGTTACGGGACAAAGCTGTTTTTT.

This clonotype was recorded a few times. As DNA, the CDR3 is TGTGCCAGCAGCTATACTAGCGGGGGGGCTTATGAGCAGTTCTTC. Translation: CASSYTSGGAYEQFF. J is TRBJ2-1 and V is TRBV7-2; 13 nucleotides match TRBD2. Germline CDR1 SGHTA, CDR2 FQGNSA. The trim removed 4 bases at V and 8 bases at J, leaving 5 bases unmatched. This CDR3 region has 15 residues.

The chain combines TRBV25-1 with TRBJ1-1, with a tentative D call TRBD1 (5 bases). Germline lookup yields CDR1 MGHDK and CDR2 SYGVNS. This CDR3 spans 13 amino acids. The ends were cut back, 4 bases at V and 5 bases at J, with 11 bases in the middle. The CDR3 DNA reads TGTGCCAGCAGTGGACCCAAGGGGACTGAAGCTTTCTTT. It encodes CASSGPKGTEAFF.

The chain is built from TRBV12-3 or TRBV12-4 and TRBJ2-1, with 10 nucleotides matching TRBD1. The CDR3 covers 15 residues. V shed 6 bases, J shed 7 bases, and the junction held 9 bases outside the gene matches. CDR3 in amino acids: CASRRDRGDWNEQFF. The CDR3 coding sequence is TGTGCCAGCAGGAGGGACAGGGGAGATTGGAATGAGCAGTTCTTC.

In nucleotides, the CDR3 is TGCGCCAGCAGAAGATCACCCGGGACCCCCGTAAAGAACGAGCAGTACTTC. Amino acids: CASRRSPGTPVKNEQYF. The chain joins TRBV5-1 to TRBJ2-7; D tentatively reads TRBD1 or TRBD2 (5 bases each). Germline CDR1 and CDR2: SGHRS and YFSETQ. The CDR3 runs 17 residues. V dropped 5 bases and J dropped 5 bases, with 26 bases sitting between them.

This clonotype was seen a handful of times. This chain links TRBV24-1 with TRBJ2-7, with a possible D match to TRBD1 (5 bases). V lost 3 bases and J lost 6, with 14 bases in between. The germline gives CDR1 KGHDR, CDR2 SFDVKD. The CDR3 covers 14 residues. CDR3 sequence (DNA): TGTGCCACCAGTGATCGTAACAATAGGGGCGAGCAGTACTTC. Its protein product is CATSDRNNRGEQYF.

The rearrangement uses TRBV20-1 and TRBJ1-2; D is uncertain. Per the germline V gene, CDR1 is DFQATT and CDR2 is SNEGSKA (reference sequence). The CDR3 consists of 13 residues. V was cut by 7 bases and J by 2 bases, with 14 bases left in between. In DNA, the CDR3 is TGCAGTGTTCCACAGAGAAGCAACTATGGCTACACCTTC. Translating gives CSVPQRSNYGYTF.

The chain has TRBV24-1 and TRBJ2-4, with 12 bases identical to TRBD1. The tail of the sequence fits TRBJ2-7 better, so the J call may be wrong. The CDR3 runs to 15 residues. Germline V gene lookup returns CDR1 KGHDR and CDR2 SFDVKD. CDR3 in amino acids: CATSDSGTGGSEQYF. In DNA form, the CDR3 reads TGTGCCACCAGTGATTCCGGGACAGGGGGCTCCGAGCAGTACTTC.

This clonotype was recorded a few times. The chain joins TRBV5-1 to TRBJ2-1; 7 bases match TRBD1. In germline, CDR1 is SGHRS, CDR2 YFSETQ. Trimming removed 4 bases from V and 4 bases from J; junction bases left unmatched: 8. CDR3 length: 15 amino acids. The CDR3 protein is CASSPDRSGYNEQFF. As DNA, the CDR3 is TGCGCCAGCAGCCCGGACAGGTCGGGATACAATGAGCAGTTCTTC.

The chain has TRBV3-1 and TRBJ1-5, with TRBD1 matching over 7 bases. Germline V CDR1 and CDR2: LGHDT, YNNKEL (reference sequence). Losses at the gene ends were 4 bases for V and 4 bases for J; bases not matched to a gene: 16. The CDR3 length is 18 residues. The CDR3 DNA reads as TGTGCCAGCAGCCTAGGGAGAGGGGGCGGATCGGGGAATCAGCCCCAGCATTTT. Translation: CASSLGRGGGSGNQPQHF.

This clonotype has more than one count but fewer than ten. The chain employs TRBV28 and TRBJ2-1; D is unclear. The CDR3 is 13 amino acids. CDR1 and CDR2 (germline): MDHEN, SYDVKM. Between the trimmed V and J ends, which lost 8 bases and 14 bases, there was a span of 22 bases. DNA for the CDR3: TGTGCCAGCCTAAGGTGGCGCGACGGGTATGAGTTCTTC. Residues: CASLRWRDGYEFF. Full variable domain (remainder filled in from reference TRBV28 and TRBJ2-1): DVKVTQSSRYLVKRTGEKVFLECVQDMDHENMFWYRQDPGLGLRLIYFSYDVKMKEKGDIPEGYSVSREKKERFSLILESASTNQTSMYLCASLRWRDGYEFFGPGTRLTVL.

V and J are TRBV7-3 and TRBJ2-3, with D tentatively TRBD2 (7 bases). Per the germline V gene, CDR1 is SGHTA and CDR2 is FQGTGA. Trimming pared 5 bases from V and 0 bases from J, leaving 12 bases between. CDR3 size: 15 residues. CDR3 sequence: CASSIRGGSTDTQYF. CDR3 nucleotides: TGTGCCAGCAGCATAAGGGGGGGTAGCACAGATACGCAGTATTTT.

The V and J genes are TRBV20-1 and TRBJ2-1; the D is unclear. The CDR3 spans 13 residues. V was pared by 8 bases and J by 4 bases, with 15 bases between. CDR1 and CDR2 (germline): DFQATT, SNEGSKA (reference sequence). CDR3 nucleotides: TGCAGTTACAAGGGAAGCCCTTACAATGAGCAGTTCTTC. Protein product: CSYKGSPYNEQFF.

This clonotype was seen a handful of times. The chain carries TRBV28 and TRBJ2-5; a possible D gene is TRBD2 (5 bases). Trimming took 2 bases from V and 11 from J, leaving 12 bases between them. This CDR3 is 12 amino acids long. The germline CDR1 and CDR2 sequences are MDHEN and SYDVKM. The CDR3 sequence is CASSLPTREQYF. Written as DNA, the CDR3 is TGTGCCAGCAGTTTACCGACGAGGGAGCAGTACTTC.

In its sample, this clonotype was seen a few times. The chain employs TRBV6-5 and TRBJ2-7; D ambiguous. V lost 7 bases to trimming and J lost 3 bases, with 4 bases between them. Germline CDR1 MNHEY, CDR2 SVGAGI. The CDR3 has 10 amino acids. CDR3 bases: TGTGCCAGCATTCACTACGAGCAGTACTTC. Amino acids: CASIHYEQYF.

The rearrangement links TRBV7-2 to TRBJ2-7; D is uncertain. Trimming took 4 bases from V and 6 from J, leaving 13 bases between them. This CDR3 region has 13 residues. CDR1 SGHTA and CDR2 FQGNSA come from the germline V gene. The CDR3 loop reads CASSSRADGEQYF. CDR3 coding DNA: TGTGCCAGCAGCTCCCGGGCAGACGGCGAGCAGTACTTC.

There are a few counts of this clonotype. The chain employs TRBV14 and TRBJ2-5, with D possibly matching TRBD2 (6 bases). Trimming took off 4 bases at V and 1 base at J, with 19 bases between the two ends. The CDR3 runs to 17 residues. CDR1 SGHDN and CDR2 FVKESK come from the germline V gene. The CDR3 bases are TGTGCCAGCAGCCGCGGTTTGGGGGGACCATTCCAAGAGACCCAGTACTTC. Amino acids: CASSRGLGGPFQETQYF.

V usage is TRBV9 and J usage is TRBJ1-1, with D possibly matching TRBD1 (6 bases). CDR3 size: 15 residues. Trimming took 0 bases from V and 4 from J, leaving 13 bases between them. The germline CDR1 and CDR2 sequences are SGDLS and YYNGEE. The chain's CDR3 is CASSVAGGGGTEAFF. The CDR3 nucleotides read TGTGCCAGCAGCGTAGCGGGAGGGGGTGGCACTGAAGCTTTCTTT.

The chain couples TRBV3-1 to TRBJ2-1; 15 nucleotides agree with TRBD2. The CDR3 runs to 20 residues. From germline, CDR1 is LGHDT and CDR2 YNNKEL (reference sequence). The J segment lost 5 bases and the V segment lost 0 bases, leaving 11 bases of the junction unmatched. The CDR3 region is CASSQDGGLAGGLTNNEQFF. For the CDR3, the DNA is TGTGCCAGCAGCCAAGATGGGGGACTAGCGGGGGGATTAACGAACAATGAGCAGTTCTTC.

The sample holds a few counts of this clonotype. V is TRBV6-6 and J is TRBJ1-4; 7 bases match TRBD1. In germline, CDR1 is MNHNY, CDR2 SVGAGI (reference sequence). The CDR3 runs to 13 residues. The ends lost 7 bases at V and 7 bases at J; junction bases unmatched: 6. Here the CDR3 reads CASKEGAGEKLFF. In DNA form, the CDR3 reads TGTGCCAGCAAAGAGGGGGCAGGTGAAAAACTGTTTTTT.

This clonotype was seen a handful of times. J is TRBJ2-3 and V is TRBV4-1; TRBD1 matches at 7 bases. The CDR3 runs to 17 residues. V lost 3 bases, J lost 3 bases, and 12 bases stayed unmatched. Germline values: CDR1 MGHRA, CDR2 YSYEKL. The CDR3 reads CASSQGTMTGSTDTQYF. Here the CDR3 DNA reads TGCGCCAGCAGCCAGGGGACCATGACAGGGTCGACAGATACGCAGTATTTT.

This clonotype was observed once. This chain joins TRBV4-1 and TRBJ1-4; TRBD1 is a possible D gene (5 bases). This CDR3 is 17 amino acids long. V was clipped by 2 bases and J by 6 bases, with 19 bases between them. The germline CDR1 and CDR2 sequences are MGHRA and YSYEKL. In DNA, the CDR3 is TGCGCCAGCAGCCAATCCTTTGTGAGACAGATTGATGAAAAACTGTTTTTT. It is translated as CASSQSFVRQIDEKLFF.

J is TRBJ2-2 and V is TRBV12-3 or TRBV12-4; 10 bases line up with TRBD2. The CDR3 contains 13 residues. V was pared by 9 bases and J by 3 bases, with 1 base of the junction left unmatched. In DNA, the CDR3 is TGTGCCAGTCTAGCGGGGGACACCGGGGAGCTGTTTTTT. As protein: CASLAGDTGELFF.

The CDR3 bases are TGCGCCAGCAGCCAAATTGAGACGACAGGGTTGGGTGAAAAACTGTTTTTT. Translating it yields CASSQIETTGLGEKLFF. V and J are TRBV4-3 and TRBJ1-4; 7 bases are shared with TRBD1. This CDR3 has 17 residues. J was trimmed by 7 bases and V by 2 bases; bases with no gene match: 13. The germline V gene encodes CDR1 LGHNA and CDR2 YSLEER.

This clonotype was picked up a small number of times. CDR3 sequence: CASSPIGGEFTDTQYF. The CDR3 DNA reads TGTGCCAGCAGCCCCATCGGGGGCGAATTCACAGATACGCAGTATTTT. This rearrangement joins TRBV5-6 to TRBJ2-3; the D call may be TRBD1 or TRBD2 (6 bases each). With 4 bases removed from V and 2 bases from J, the gap between germline ends came to 17 bases. Per germline, CDR1 SGHDT and CDR2 YYEEEE. This CDR3 has 16 amino acids.

This chain links TRBV27 with TRBJ2-7, with 9 nucleotides matching TRBD1. V shed 2 bases and J 2 bases; nucleotides not matched to a gene: 4. The germline CDR1 and CDR2 sequences are MNHEY and SMNVEV (reference sequence). There are 15 residues in the CDR3. The CDR3 sequence is CASSLIQGATYEQYF. CDR3 nucleotide sequence: TGTGCCAGCAGTTTAATACAGGGGGCAACCTACGAGCAGTACTTC.

This clonotype was observed a single time. V gene TRBV7-2 combines with J gene TRBJ2-3; no reliable D call. Trimming removed 5 bases from V and 6 bases from J, with 12 bases in between. Germline V gene data show CDR1 as SGHTA and CDR2 as FQGNSA. The CDR3 has 13 amino acids. The CDR3 here is CASSALEADTQYF. The CDR3 DNA sequence: TGTGCCAGCAGCGCGCTCGAGGCGGATACGCAGTATTTT.